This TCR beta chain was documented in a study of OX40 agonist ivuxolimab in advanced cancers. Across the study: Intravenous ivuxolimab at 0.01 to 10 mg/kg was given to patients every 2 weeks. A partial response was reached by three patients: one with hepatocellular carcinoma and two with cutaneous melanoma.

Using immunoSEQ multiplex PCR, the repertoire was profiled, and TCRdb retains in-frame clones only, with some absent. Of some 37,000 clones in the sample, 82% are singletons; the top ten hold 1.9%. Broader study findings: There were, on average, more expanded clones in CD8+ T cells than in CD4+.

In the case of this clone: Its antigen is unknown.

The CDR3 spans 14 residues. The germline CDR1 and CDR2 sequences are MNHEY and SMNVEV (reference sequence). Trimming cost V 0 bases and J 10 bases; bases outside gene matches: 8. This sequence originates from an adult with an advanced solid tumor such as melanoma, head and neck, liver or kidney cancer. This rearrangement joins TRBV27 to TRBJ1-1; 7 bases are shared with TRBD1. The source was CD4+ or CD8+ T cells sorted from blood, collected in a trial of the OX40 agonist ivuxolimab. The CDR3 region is CASSLSVGAGGAFF. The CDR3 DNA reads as TGTGCCAGCAGTTTATCCGTTGGGGCAGGGGGAGCTTTCTTT.